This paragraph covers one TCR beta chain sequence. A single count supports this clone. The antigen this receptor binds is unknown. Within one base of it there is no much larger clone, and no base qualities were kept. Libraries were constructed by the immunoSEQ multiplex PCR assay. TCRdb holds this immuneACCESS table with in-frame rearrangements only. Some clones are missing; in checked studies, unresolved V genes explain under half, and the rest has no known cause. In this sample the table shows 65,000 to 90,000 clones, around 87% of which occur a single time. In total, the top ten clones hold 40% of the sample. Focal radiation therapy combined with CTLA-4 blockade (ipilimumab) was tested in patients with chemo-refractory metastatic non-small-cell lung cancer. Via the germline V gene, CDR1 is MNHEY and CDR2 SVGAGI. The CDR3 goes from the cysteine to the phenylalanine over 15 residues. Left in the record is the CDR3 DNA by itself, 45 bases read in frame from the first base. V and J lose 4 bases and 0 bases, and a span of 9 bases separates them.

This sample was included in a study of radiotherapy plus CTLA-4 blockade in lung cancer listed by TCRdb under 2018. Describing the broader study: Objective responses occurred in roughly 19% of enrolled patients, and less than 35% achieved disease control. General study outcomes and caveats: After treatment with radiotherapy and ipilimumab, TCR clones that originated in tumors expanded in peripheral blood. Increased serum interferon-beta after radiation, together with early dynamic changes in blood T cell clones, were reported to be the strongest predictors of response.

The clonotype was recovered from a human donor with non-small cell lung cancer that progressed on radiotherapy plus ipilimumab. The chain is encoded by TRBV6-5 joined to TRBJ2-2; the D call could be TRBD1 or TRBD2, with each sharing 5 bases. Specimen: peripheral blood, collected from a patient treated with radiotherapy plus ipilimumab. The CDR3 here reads CASSLGVTNTGELFF. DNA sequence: TGTGCCAGCAGTTTGGGGGTTACGAACACCGGGGAGCTGTTTTTT.